These 26 T cell receptor beta chains share one sample of origin, sequenced in a study of breast tumors, draining lymph nodes, adjacent tissues. Axillary draining lymph nodes of breast cancer patients supplied the node samples. TCRdb reanalysed the multiplex PCR reads using MiXCR and keeps one entry per CDR3 protein. This sample yields about 180,000 distinct CDR3 sequences, of which approximately 30% are seen a single time; about 4% belongs to the top ten. Sequencing was performed on axillary lymph node tissue. The receptors stem from a female donor with breast cancer. Some clones in this sample may be carry-over from other donors' samples.

The chain links TRBV3-1 to TRBJ2-7, with D possibly TRBD1 on 7 matching bases. CDR1 is LGHDT and CDR2 is YNNKEL in the germline V gene (reference sequence). The CDR3 is 15 residues long. V was clipped by 4 bases and J by 0 bases, with 13 bases between them. The CDR3 DNA is TGTGCCAGCAGCCGCGGGACAGCGAGCTCCTACGAGCAGTACTTC. Residues: CASSRGTASSYEQYF.

The rearrangement links TRBV9 to TRBJ1-2; weak D call: TRBD1 (5 bases). Germline values: CDR1 SGDLS, CDR2 YYNGEE. V was trimmed by 3 bases and J by 2 bases, leaving 17 bases between them. This CDR3 comprises 16 residues. The chain's CDR3 is CASSESTGEGNYGYTF. Written as DNA, the CDR3 is TGTGCCAGCAGCGAGTCCACGGGGGAAGGCAACTATGGCTACACCTTC.

About this clonotype itself: A single base separates this from a much larger clone, so it may be a read error. No conserved phenylalanine or tryptophan ends this CDR3, so it is likely a read error. V and J are TRBV4-2 and TRBJ2-3, with 7 bases that match TRBD1. Losses at the gene ends were 4 bases for V and 0 bases for J; bases not matched to a gene: 4. Germline V CDR1 and CDR2: LGHNA, YNFKEQ. CDR3 length: 15 residues. The DNA of the CDR3 is TGTGCCAGCAGCCCGCGGACAGGTAGCACAGATACGCAGTATTTG. Protein sequence: CASSPRTGSTDTQYL.

To note about this clonotype: A much larger clone lies a single base off, so this may be a read error. The gene calls are TRBV19 and TRBJ2-1; weak D call: TRBD1 (6 bases). The CDR3 length is 17 residues. The germline V gene encodes CDR1 LNHDA and CDR2 SQIVND (reference sequence). CDR3 nucleotides: TGTGCCAGTAGCATCAGTATCAGGGGTATACTATACAATGAGCGGTTCTTC. Protein: CASSISIRGILYNERFF.

The table lists this clonotype with many counts. The chain links TRBV5-5 to TRBJ2-3; D may be TRBD2 (6 bases). The CDR3 spans 15 residues. V lost 5 bases and J 2 bases, leaving 15 bases between the germline ends. The V gene's germline CDR1 is SGHKS and CDR2 YYEKEE (reference sequence). The CDR3 DNA reads TGTGCCAGCAGGGCTGGGGGGACCTTCACAGATACGCAGTATTTT. It encodes CASRAGGTFTDTQYF.

J is TRBJ1-4 and V is TRBV7-9; 7 positions agree with TRBD1. CDR1 and CDR2 (germline): SEHNR, FQNEAQ (reference sequence). V shed 5 bases, J shed 2 bases, and the junction held 5 bases outside the gene matches. CDR3 length: 15 residues. The CDR3: CASSGSGGTNEKLFF. The CDR3 nucleotides are TGTGCCAGCAGCGGGTCAGGGGGTACTAATGAAAAACTGTTTTTT.

This clonotype appeared many times. This rearrangement joins TRBV2 to TRBJ2-5; 7 bases align to TRBD2. The CDR3 has 14 amino acids. V was clipped by 8 bases and J by 4 bases; unmatched bases: 10. CDR1 is SNHLY and CDR2 is FYNNEI in the germline V gene. The chain's CDR3 is CASRDPRGRETQYF. In DNA form, the CDR3 reads TGTGCCAGCCGAGACCCCCGCGGGAGAGAGACCCAGTACTTC.

With respect to this clonotype: The DNA is left out, because the CDR3 cannot be placed on it with certainty; the CDR3 is given as TCRdb lists it. The chain combines TRBV11-2 with TRBJ1-5. From its first to its last residue, the CDR3 has 18 amino acids. The V gene's germline CDR1 is SGHAT and CDR2 FQNNGV. The CDR3: CASSLQASLRAVLRAGHF.

At least ten counts were recorded for this clonotype. The chain is built from TRBV12-3 or TRBV12-4 and TRBJ2-7; no reliable D call. V was trimmed by 2 bases and J by 4 bases, leaving 6 bases between them. CDR3 size: 12 residues. CDR3 coding DNA: TGTGCCAGCAGTTTATCAATTTACGAGCAGTACTTC. Translating it yields CASSLSIYEQYF.

The chain is built from TRBV19 and TRBJ1-1; D remains unclear. Germline V gene data show CDR1 as LNHDA and CDR2 as SQIVND (reference sequence). This CDR3 has 13 amino acids. Between the trimmed V and J ends, which lost 6 bases and 8 bases, there was a span of 16 bases. CDR3 region: CASRMEAAHEAFF. The CDR3 bases are TGTGCCAGTAGGATGGAGGCAGCTCACGAAGCTTTCTTT.

The rearrangement joins TRBV14 to TRBJ2-7, with TRBD2 matching 12 bases. CDR1 SGHDN and CDR2 FVKESK come from the germline V gene. CDR3 length equals 17 residues. V was pared by 4 bases and J by 7 bases, with 14 bases of the junction left unmatched. The CDR3 spells CASSRRTSGTITEEQYF. The CDR3 DNA reads as TGTGCCAGCAGCCGACGGACTAGCGGGACCATCACCGAAGAGCAGTACTTC.

This clonotype was observed a handful of times. The chain links TRBV4-1 to TRBJ2-1; 7 bases line up with TRBD2. J lost 0 bases, V lost 5 bases, and 4 bases had no gene match. Per germline, CDR1 MGHRA and CDR2 YSYEKL. This CDR3 has 15 amino acids. The CDR3 loop reads CASSARLASYNEQFF. The CDR3 DNA is TGCGCCAGCAGCGCCCGACTAGCCTCCTACAATGAGCAGTTCTTC.

This clonotype showed up many times. The V call is TRBV4-2, the J call TRBJ2-5; 7 positions agree with TRBD2. The germline CDR1 and CDR2 sequences are LGHNA and YNFKEQ. The J segment lost 10 bases and the V segment lost 0 bases, leaving 11 bases of the junction unmatched. There are 15 residues in the CDR3. The CDR3 bases are TGTGCCAGCAGCCAAGATCAGGGTAGCGGGTCAAGCCAGTACTTC. Protein sequence: CASSQDQGSGSSQYF.

This clonotype was observed many times. The V call is TRBV2, the J call TRBJ2-1; weak D call: TRBD1 (5 bases). The length of the CDR3 is 14 residues. The V end was cut by 7 bases, the J end by 5 bases, with 15 bases between. Germline values: CDR1 SNHLY, CDR2 FYNNEI. In DNA form, the CDR3 reads TGTGCCAGCACAAACCAGGGATCTCACAATGAGCAGTTCTTC. Encoded protein: CASTNQGSHNEQFF.

Turning to this clonotype: A much larger clonotype is one base distant, so this may be a read error. This chain joins TRBV5-1 and TRBJ2-1, with TRBD2 identical over 9 bases. CDR1 SGHRS and CDR2 YFSETQ come from the germline V gene. The CDR3 is made up of 13 amino acids. The CDR3 DNA reads as TGCGCCAGCAGTAGCGGGGGCTACAATGACCAGTTCTTC. Translating gives CASSSGGYNDQFF.

This clonotype was counted at least ten times. The chain employs TRBV4-1 and TRBJ2-7; D may be TRBD2 (6 bases). Trimming shortened V by 0 bases and J by 0 bases, and 12 bases separated the two germline ends. CDR1 is MGHRA and CDR2 is YSYEKL in the germline V gene. The CDR3 has 16 residues. The CDR3 sequence is CASSQDGRGDSYEQYF. The CDR3 region has the DNA TGCGCCAGCAGCCAAGACGGACGCGGGGACTCCTACGAGCAGTACTTC.

The chain uses TRBV27 and TRBJ2-1, with 9 bases identical to TRBD2. The CDR3 contains 16 residues. V gave up 4 bases and J gave up 3 bases; unmatched junction bases: 7. Germline CDR1 reads MNHEY; CDR2 reads SMNVEV (reference sequence). The CDR3 DNA reads TGTGCCAGCAGTTCCTGGGTGCGGGGGGGCTACAATGAGCAGTTCTTC. Translation: CASSSWVRGGYNEQFF.

This clonotype was detected ten times or more. The chain recombines TRBV12-5 with TRBJ2-5, with a tentative D call TRBD2 (7 bases). Looked up from germline, CDR1 is LGHNT and CDR2 is FRNRAP. The CDR3 is 13 residues long. Trimming removed 5 bases from V and 4 bases from J, with 11 bases in between. The CDR3, as DNA: TGTGCTAGTGGTAGGGGGGGACCAGAGACCCAGTACTTC. It is translated as CASGRGGPETQYF.

In its sample, this clonotype was seen once. The gene calls are TRBV7-9 and TRBJ2-3, with D perhaps matching TRBD2 (5 bases). Trimming pared 5 bases from V and 5 bases from J, leaving 14 bases between. Germline assignment: CDR1 SEHNR and CDR2 FQNEAQ (reference sequence). The CDR3 covers 14 residues. The CDR3 DNA follows: TGTGCCAGCAGCGAGGAGGTCACGGTAGATACGCAGTATTTT. It specifies CASSEEVTVDTQYF.

The rearrangement uses TRBV28 and TRBJ1-6; D is possibly TRBD1 (6 bases). Germline V CDR1 and CDR2: MDHEN, SYDVKM. The V and J ends lost 7 bases and 14 bases respectively, with 27 bases between them. The CDR3 spans 16 residues. DNA for the CDR3: TGTGCCAGCAATATGTTGACCGCGAATAAAGGGGGGACCCTCCACTTT. It codes for CASNMLTANKGGTLHF. Together with reference TRBV28 and TRBJ1-6, the CDR3 gives the full variable domain: DVKVTQSSRYLVKRTGEKVFLECVQDMDHENMFWYRQDPGLGLRLIYFSYDVKMKEKGDIPEGYSVSREKKERFSLILESASTNQTSMYLCASNMLTANKGGTLHFGNGTRLTVT.

In this sample, this clonotype turned up many times. The gene calls are TRBV2 and TRBJ1-2, with a possible D match to TRBD1 (5 bases). Germline CDR1 and CDR2: SNHLY and FYNNEI. The CDR3 loop spans 13 amino acids. Trimming took off 4 bases at V and 8 bases at J, with 14 bases between the two ends. The CDR3: CASSGQGLGGYTF. CDR3 in DNA: TGTGCCAGCAGTGGCCAGGGTCTTGGCGGCTACACCTTC.

This clonotype was seen at least ten times. V and J are TRBV5-6 and TRBJ2-1, with D possibly TRBD1 on 5 matching bases. The CDR3 length is 14 residues. Deletions cut 4 bases from V and 4 bases from J, with 12 bases between. Germline values: CDR1 SGHDT, CDR2 YYEEEE. CDR3 amino acids: CASSDSLIYNEQFF. CDR3 in DNA: TGTGCCAGCAGCGACAGTCTCATATACAATGAGCAGTTCTTC.

This clonotype occurred many times. The V gene is TRBV4-2, the J gene TRBJ2-3, with TRBD2 matching over 10 bases. Trimming removed 4 bases from V and 3 bases from J; junction bases left unmatched: 10. The CDR3 extends over 17 amino acids. Germline assignment: CDR1 LGHNA and CDR2 YNFKEQ. The CDR3 sequence: CASSPAAGGPETDTQYF. The CDR3 nucleotides are TGTGCCAGCAGCCCAGCAGCGGGAGGGCCGGAGACAGATACGCAGTATTTT.

The chain uses TRBV6-6 and TRBJ2-7; 11 bases fit TRBD2. The V gene end was trimmed by 6 bases and the J gene end by 1 base; junction bases not matched to a gene: 5. This CDR3 region has 15 residues. Germline V lookup: CDR1 MNHNY, CDR2 SVGAGI (reference sequence). CDR3 in DNA: TGTGCCAGCAGGGCCGGGACTAGCGGATCCTACGAGCAGTACTTC. Protein: CASRAGTSGSYEQYF.

V and J are TRBV18 and TRBJ2-3; D is undetermined. Deletions cut 2 bases from V and 4 bases from J, with 10 bases between. Germline V gene sequence: CDR1 KGHSH, CDR2 LQKENI. The CDR3 spans 14 residues. The CDR3 spells CASSPIARADTQYF. The CDR3 DNA reads as TGTGCCAGCTCACCAATCGCCCGGGCAGATACGCAGTATTTT.

V and J are TRBV6-1 and TRBJ2-1; 7 bases map to TRBD2. The CDR3 sequence is 13 residues long. V lost 11 bases, J lost 4 bases, and 8 bases stayed unmatched. Germline V gives CDR1 MNHNS, CDR2 SASEGT. CDR3 sequence: CAGGGPRYNEQFF. Here the CDR3 DNA reads TGTGCCGGCGGGGGTCCCCGATACAATGAGCAGTTCTTC.